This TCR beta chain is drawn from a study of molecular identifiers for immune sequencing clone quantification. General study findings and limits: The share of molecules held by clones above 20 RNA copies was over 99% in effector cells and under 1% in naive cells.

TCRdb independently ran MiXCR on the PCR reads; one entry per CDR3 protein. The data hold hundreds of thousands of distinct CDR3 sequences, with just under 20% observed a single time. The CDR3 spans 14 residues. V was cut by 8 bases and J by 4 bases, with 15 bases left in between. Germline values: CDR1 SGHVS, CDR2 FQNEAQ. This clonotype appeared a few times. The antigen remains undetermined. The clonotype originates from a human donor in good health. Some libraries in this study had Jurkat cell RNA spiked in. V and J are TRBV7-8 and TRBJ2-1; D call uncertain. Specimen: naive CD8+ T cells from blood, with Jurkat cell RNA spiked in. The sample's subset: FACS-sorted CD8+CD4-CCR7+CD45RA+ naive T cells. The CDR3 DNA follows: TGTGCCAGCCAGAAAGTGGGGTTTTACAATGAGCAGTTCTTC. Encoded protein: CASQKVGFYNEQFF.